This T cell receptor (beta chain) emerged from a study of CD8 T cells in ankylosing spondylitis. Whole-study findings and limits: A TCR beta motif of several highly homologous variants appeared characteristic of ankylosing spondylitis blood.

The table lists this clonotype with many counts. The antigen remains unidentified. With V trimmed by 4 bases and J by 6 bases, 9 bases remained unmatched. Germline V gives CDR1 SGDLS, CDR2 YYNGEE. The length of the CDR3 is 15 residues. TCRdb ran MiXCR on the 5' RACE reads and lists one entry per CDR3 protein. The data contain 50,000 to 60,000 distinct CDR3 sequences, approximately 8% of them singletons. V gene TRBV9 combines with J gene TRBJ2-1, with 8 nucleotides matching TRBD2. This clonotype was obtained from a female donor with ankylosing spondylitis or in good health (not recorded which). The sequenced sample consisted of blood, either unsorted or a sorted T cell fraction (not recorded which). CDR3 residues: CASSPGGESFNEQFF. Here the CDR3 DNA reads TGTGCCAGCAGCCCCGGGGGGGAGAGTTTCAATGAGCAGTTCTTC.